This T cell receptor (beta chain) appears in the sequencing data of a study of OX40 agonist ivuxolimab in advanced cancers. Study results and limitations: CD4+ and CD8+ T cells in blood underwent clonal expansion by week 6 at 0.1 to 3.0 mg/kg. Among expanded peripheral T cells, antigen specificity went undetermined.

Sequenced by immunoSEQ multiplex PCR; TCRdb stores in-frame clones only, minus some. The sample carries about 77,000 clones, 83% recorded once. The CDR3 extends over 14 amino acids. Germline-derived CDR1 and CDR2 are MNHNS and SASEGT. Comments on this clone: Its cognate antigen is unknown.

The gene calls are TRBV6-1 and TRBJ2-5; 10 bases agree with TRBD1. The J call may be incorrect, as the DNA end agrees better with TRBJ2-7. This TCR was sampled from an adult with an advanced solid tumor such as melanoma, head and neck, liver or kidney cancer. The material sequenced was CD4+ or CD8+ T cells sorted from blood, taken in a trial of the OX40 agonist ivuxolimab. The CDR3: CASSGGTGDYEQYF. The CDR3 DNA sequence: TGTGCCAGCAGTGGTGGGACAGGGGACTACGAGCAGTACTTC.